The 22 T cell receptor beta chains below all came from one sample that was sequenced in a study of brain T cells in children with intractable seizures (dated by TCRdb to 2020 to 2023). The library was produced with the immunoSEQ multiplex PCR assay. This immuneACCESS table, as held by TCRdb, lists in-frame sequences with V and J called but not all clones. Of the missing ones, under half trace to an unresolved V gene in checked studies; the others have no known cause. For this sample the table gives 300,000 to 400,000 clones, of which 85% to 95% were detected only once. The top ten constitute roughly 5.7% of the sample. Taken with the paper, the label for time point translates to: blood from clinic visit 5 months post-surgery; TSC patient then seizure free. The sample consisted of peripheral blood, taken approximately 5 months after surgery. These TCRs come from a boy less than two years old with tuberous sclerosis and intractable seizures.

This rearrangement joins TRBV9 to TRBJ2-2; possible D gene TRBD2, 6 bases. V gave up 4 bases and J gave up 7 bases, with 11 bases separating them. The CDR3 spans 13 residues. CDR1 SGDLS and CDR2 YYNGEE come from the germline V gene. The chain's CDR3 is CASSPSGVGELFF. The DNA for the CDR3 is TGTGCCAGCAGCCCGTCGGGGGTCGGGGAGCTGTTTTTT.

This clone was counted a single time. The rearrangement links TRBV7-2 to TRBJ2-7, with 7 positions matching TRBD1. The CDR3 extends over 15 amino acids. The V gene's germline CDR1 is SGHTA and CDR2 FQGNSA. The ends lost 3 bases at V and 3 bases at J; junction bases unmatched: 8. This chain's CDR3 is CASSFPGQRGYEQYF. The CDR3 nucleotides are TGTGCCAGCAGCTTCCCGGGACAGAGGGGCTACGAGCAGTACTTC. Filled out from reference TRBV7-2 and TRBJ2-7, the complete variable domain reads GAGVSQSPSNKVTEKGKDVELRCDPISGHTALYWYRQSLGQGLEFLIYFQGNSAPDKSGLPSDRFSAERTGGSVSTLTIQRTQQEDSAVYLCASSFPGQRGYEQYFGPGTRLTVT.

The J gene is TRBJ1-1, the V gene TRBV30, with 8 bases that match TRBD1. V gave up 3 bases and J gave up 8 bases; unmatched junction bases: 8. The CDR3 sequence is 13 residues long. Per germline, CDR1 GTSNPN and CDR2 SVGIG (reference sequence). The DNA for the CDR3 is TGTGCCTGGAGCCTGGACAGGGAACAGGAAGCTTTCTTT. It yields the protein CAWSLDREQEAFF.

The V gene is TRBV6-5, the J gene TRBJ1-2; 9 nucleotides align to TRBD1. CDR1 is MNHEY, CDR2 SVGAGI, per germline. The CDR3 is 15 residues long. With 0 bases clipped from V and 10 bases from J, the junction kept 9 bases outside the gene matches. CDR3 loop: CASSYSTDRGLYYTF. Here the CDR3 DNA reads TGTGCCAGCAGTTACTCGACGGACAGGGGTCTCTACTACACCTTC.

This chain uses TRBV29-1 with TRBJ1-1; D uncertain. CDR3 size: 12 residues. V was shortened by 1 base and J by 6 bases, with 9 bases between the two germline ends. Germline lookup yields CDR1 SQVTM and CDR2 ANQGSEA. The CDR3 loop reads CSVEGRYPEAFF. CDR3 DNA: TGCAGCGTTGAAGGAAGGTACCCTGAAGCTTTCTTT. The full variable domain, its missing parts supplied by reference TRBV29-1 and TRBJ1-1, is SAVISQKPSRDICQRGTSLTIQCQVDSQVTMMFWYRQQPGQSLTLIATANQGSEATYESGFVIDKFPISRPNLTFSTLTVSNMSPEDSSIYLCSVEGRYPEAFFGQGTRLTVV.

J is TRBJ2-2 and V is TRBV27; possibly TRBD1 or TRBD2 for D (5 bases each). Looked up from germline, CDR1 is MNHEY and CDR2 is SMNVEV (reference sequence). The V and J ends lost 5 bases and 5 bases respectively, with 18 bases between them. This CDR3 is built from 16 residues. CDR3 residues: CASSLIPGRGTGELFF. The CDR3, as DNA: TGTGCCAGCAGTCTCATTCCGGGGCGAGGGACCGGGGAGCTGTTTTTT.

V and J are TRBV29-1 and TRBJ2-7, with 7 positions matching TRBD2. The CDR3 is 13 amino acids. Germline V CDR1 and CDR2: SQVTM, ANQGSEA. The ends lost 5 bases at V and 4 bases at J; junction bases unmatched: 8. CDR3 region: CSVTGEGNYEQYF. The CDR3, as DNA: TGCAGCGTTACCGGGGAGGGCAATTACGAGCAGTACTTC.

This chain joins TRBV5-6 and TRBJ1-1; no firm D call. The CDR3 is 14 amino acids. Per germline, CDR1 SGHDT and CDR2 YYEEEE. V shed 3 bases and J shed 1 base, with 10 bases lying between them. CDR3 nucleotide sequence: TGTGCCAGCAGCTCCTTGGGAGGGAACACTGAAGCTTTCTTT. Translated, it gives CASSSLGGNTEAFF.

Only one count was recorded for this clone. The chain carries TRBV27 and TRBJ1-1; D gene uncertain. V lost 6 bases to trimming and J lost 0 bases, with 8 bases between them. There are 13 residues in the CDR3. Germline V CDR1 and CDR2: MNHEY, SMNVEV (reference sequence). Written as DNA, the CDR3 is TGTGCCAGCAGGGCGCTCATGAACACTGAAGCTTTCTTT. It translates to CASRALMNTEAFF.

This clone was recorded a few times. The CDR3 coding sequence is TGTGCCAGCAGCCACAATACCGGGGAGCTGTTTTTT. Its protein product is CASSHNTGELFF. J is TRBJ2-2 and V is TRBV3-1 (or the pseudogene TRBV3-2), with no clear D. V was shortened by 3 bases and J by 5 bases, with 4 bases between the two germline ends. This CDR3 is 12 amino acids long. The germline CDR1 and CDR2 sequences are LGHDT and YNNKEL (reference sequence).

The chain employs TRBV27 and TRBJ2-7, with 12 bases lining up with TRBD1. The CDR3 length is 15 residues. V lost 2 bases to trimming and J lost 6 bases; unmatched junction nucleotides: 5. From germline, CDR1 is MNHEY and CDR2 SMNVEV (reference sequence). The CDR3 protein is CASSLGGQGAGEQYF. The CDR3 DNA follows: TGTGCCAGCAGTTTAGGGGGACAGGGGGCAGGCGAGCAGTACTTC.

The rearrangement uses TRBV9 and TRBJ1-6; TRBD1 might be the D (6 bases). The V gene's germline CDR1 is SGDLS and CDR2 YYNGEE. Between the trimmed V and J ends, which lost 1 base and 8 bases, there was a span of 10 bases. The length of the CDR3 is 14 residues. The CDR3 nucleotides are TGTGCCAGCAGCGTACGGGGGCGGGATTCACCCCTCCACTTT. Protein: CASSVRGRDSPLHF.

CDR3 DNA: TGTGCCAGCAGCTTAGGGGCGGGGGTATACGAGCAGTACTTC. Translation: CASSLGAGVYEQYF. The chain joins TRBV7-9 to TRBJ2-7, with 7 nucleotides matching TRBD2. With 1 base clipped from V and 4 bases from J, the junction kept 4 bases outside the gene matches. Germline assignment: CDR1 SEHNR and CDR2 FQNEAQ (reference sequence). This CDR3 contains 14 residues.

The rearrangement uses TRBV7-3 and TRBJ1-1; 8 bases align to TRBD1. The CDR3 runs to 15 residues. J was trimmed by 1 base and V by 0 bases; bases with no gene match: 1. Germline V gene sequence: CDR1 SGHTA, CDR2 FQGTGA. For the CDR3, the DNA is TGTGCCAGCAGCTTAACCGGACAGGGGAACACTGAAGCTTTCTTT. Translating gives CASSLTGQGNTEAFF. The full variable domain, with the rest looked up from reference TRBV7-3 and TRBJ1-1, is GAGVSQTPSNKVTEKGKYVELRCDPISGHTALYWYRQSLGQGPEFLIYFQGTGAADDSGLPNDRFFAVRPEGSVSTLKIQRTERGDSAVYLCASSLTGQGNTEAFFGQGTRLTVV.

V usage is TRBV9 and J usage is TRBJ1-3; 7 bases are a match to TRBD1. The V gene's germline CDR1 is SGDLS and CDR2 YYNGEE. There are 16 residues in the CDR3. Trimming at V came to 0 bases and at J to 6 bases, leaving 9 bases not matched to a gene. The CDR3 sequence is CASSVAHEGAINTIYF. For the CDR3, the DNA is TGTGCCAGCAGCGTAGCTCACGAGGGGGCGATAAACACCATATATTTT.

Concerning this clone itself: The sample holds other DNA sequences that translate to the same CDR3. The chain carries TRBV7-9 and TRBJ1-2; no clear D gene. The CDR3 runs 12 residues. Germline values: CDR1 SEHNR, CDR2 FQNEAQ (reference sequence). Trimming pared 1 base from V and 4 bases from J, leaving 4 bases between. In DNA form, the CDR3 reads TGTGCCAGCAGCTTAGAGCGCTATGGCTACACCTTC. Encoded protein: CASSLERYGYTF.

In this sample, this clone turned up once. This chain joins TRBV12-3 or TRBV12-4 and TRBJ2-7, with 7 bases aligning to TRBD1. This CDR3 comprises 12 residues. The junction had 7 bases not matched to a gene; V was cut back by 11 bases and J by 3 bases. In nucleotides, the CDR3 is TGTGCCGTTTCCCAGGGGGTCTACGAGCAGTACTTC. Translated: CAVSQGVYEQYF.

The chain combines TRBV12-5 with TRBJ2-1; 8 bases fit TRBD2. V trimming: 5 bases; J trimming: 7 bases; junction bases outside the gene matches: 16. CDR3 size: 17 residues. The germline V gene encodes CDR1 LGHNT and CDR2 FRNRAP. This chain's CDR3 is CASGPPSRAGGMNEQFF. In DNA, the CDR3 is TGTGCTAGTGGTCCCCCTAGCCGGGCGGGAGGAATGAATGAGCAGTTCTTC.

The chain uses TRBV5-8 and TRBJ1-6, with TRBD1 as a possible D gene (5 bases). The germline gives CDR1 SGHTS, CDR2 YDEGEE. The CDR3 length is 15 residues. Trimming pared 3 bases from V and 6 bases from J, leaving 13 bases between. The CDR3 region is CASSYGTGTNSPLHF. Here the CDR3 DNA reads TGTGCCAGCAGCTACGGGACCGGGACTAATTCACCCCTCCACTTT.

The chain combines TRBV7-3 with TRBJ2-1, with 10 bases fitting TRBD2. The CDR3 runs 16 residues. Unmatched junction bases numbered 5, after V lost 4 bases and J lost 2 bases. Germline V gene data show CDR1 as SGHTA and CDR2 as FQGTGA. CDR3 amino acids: CASSSRTSGAYNEQFF. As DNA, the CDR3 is TGTGCCAGCAGCTCCCGGACTAGCGGAGCCTACAATGAGCAGTTCTTC.

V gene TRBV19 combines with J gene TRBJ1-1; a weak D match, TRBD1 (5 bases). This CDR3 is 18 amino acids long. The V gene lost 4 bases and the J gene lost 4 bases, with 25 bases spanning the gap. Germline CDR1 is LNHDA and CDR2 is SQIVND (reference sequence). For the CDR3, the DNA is TGTGCCAGTAGTACTAAAAGGACCTCATATAGGGGTAGCACTGAAGCTTTCTTT. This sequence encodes CASSTKRTSYRGSTEAFF.

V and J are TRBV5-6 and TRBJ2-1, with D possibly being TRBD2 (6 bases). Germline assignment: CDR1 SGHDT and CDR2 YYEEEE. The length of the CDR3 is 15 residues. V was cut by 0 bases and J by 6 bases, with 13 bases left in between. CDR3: CASSLAGLNSNEQFF. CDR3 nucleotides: TGTGCCAGCAGCTTGGCCGGACTAAATTCCAATGAGCAGTTCTTC.